These T cell receptor beta chains were read from a single sample in a study of blood T cell repertoires in COVID-19. The data were produced by immunoSEQ multiplex PCR, yet TCRdb's version contains in-frame clones alone and is incomplete. The repertoire holds under 500,000 clones, approximately 90% seen once, with around 4.4% in the top ten. Sequencing input: peripheral blood. These receptor sequences come from a woman aged 25-40 years with acute or convalescent COVID-19. Both conserved end residues are part of each CDR3. Fields, in order: V gene, J gene, clone size, D gene, CDR3 protein, CDR3 DNA. The D gene is left open where the match is weak. The size field is filled for only some rows; it gives once, few, many or a size class.

>TRBV5-5|TRBJ2-6|once|-
CASSLGQASGANVLTF
TGTGCCAGCAGCTTGGGACAGGCCTCTGGGGCCAACGTCCTGACTTTC
>TRBV29-1|TRBJ2-2|-|TRBD2
CSVDTSGVSGELFF
TGCAGCGTTGACACTAGCGGGGTTTCCGGGGAGCTGTTTTTT
>TRBV18|TRBJ1-6|-|TRBD1
CASSLEQGVNSPLHF
TGTGCCAGCTCACTTGAACAGGGGGTAAATTCACCCCTCCACTTT
>TRBV7-3|TRBJ1-6|-|TRBD1
CASSSQGGNSPLHF
TGTGCCAGCAGTTCCCAGGGGGGAAATTCACCCCTCCACTTT
>TRBV4-1|TRBJ1-1|-|-
CASSQGEGNTEAFF
TGCGCCAGCAGCCAAGGGGAGGGAAATACTGAAGCTTTCTTT
>TRBV4-1|TRBJ2-1|-|-
CASSSRTNNEQFF
TGCGCCAGCAGCTCTAGGACTAACAATGAGCAGTTCTTC
>TRBV27|TRBJ1-5|once|TRBD1
CASSSQDRGPNQPQHF
TGTGCCAGCAGTTCCCAGGACAGGGGACCCAATCAGCCCCAGCATTTT
>TRBV24-1|TRBJ1-1|-|TRBD1
CATSLGGGTEAFF
TGTGCCACCAGTCTAGGGGGCGGAACTGAAGCTTTCTTT
>TRBV6-1|TRBJ2-1|-|-
CASSDRDGSFNNEQFF
TGTGCCAGCAGTGACAGGGACGGGAGTTTCAACAATGAGCAGTTCTTC
>TRBV28|TRBJ1-6|once|TRBD1
CAVSGQFLFTLHF
TGTGCCGTATCGGGACAGTTTTTATTCACCCTCCACTTT
>TRBV5-1|TRBJ2-5|-|-
CASSLLSAAQETQYF
TGCGCCAGCAGCTTGCTGAGTGCGGCACAAGAGACCCAGTACTTC
>TRBV28|TRBJ2-1|-|TRBD2
CASSLRSWGGTSGYGSYNEQFF
TGTGCCAGCAGTCTTAGATCCTGGGGGGGGACTAGCGGGTACGGCTCCTACAATGAGCAGTTCTTC
>TRBV11-3|TRBJ2-1|-|-
CASSPPGGQGEQFF
TGTGCCAGCAGCCCCCCGGGGGGCCAGGGTGAGCAGTTCTTC
>TRBV30|TRBJ1-3|-|-
CAWSSGTGNTIYF
TGTGCCTGGAGTTCAGGGACTGGAAACACCATATATTTT